The rows below give T cell receptor beta chains drawn from one sample of a study of blood T cell repertoires in COVID-19. Clones were read by immunoSEQ multiplex PCR, and TCRdb kept only the in-frame ones, dropping some. The sample has 110,000 or so clones; about nine tenths are singletons. Source material: peripheral blood. The receptors originated from a woman in her 50s with acute or convalescent COVID-19. Both conserved end residues are part of each CDR3. A D gene is named only where the DNA matches it firmly. Only some rows state a clone size, as once, few, many or a class for expanded clones.

d_call: NA
j_call: TRBJ1-1
v_call: TRBV7-9
clone_size: NA
cdr3_aa: CASSRRTNTEAFF
cdr3_nt: TGTGCCAGCAGTCGTCGAACTAACACTGAAGCTTTCTTT

d_call: NA
j_call: TRBJ2-7
v_call: TRBV7-2
clone_size: NA
cdr3_aa: CASSLMAASSYEQYF
cdr3_nt: TGTGCCAGCAGCTTAATGGCCGCCAGCTCCTACGAGCAGTACTTC

d_call: NA
j_call: TRBJ2-2
v_call: TRBV10-2
clone_size: NA
cdr3_aa: CASTDKNTGELFF
cdr3_nt: TGCGCCAGCACCGACAAGAACACCGGGGAGCTGTTTTTT

d_call: NA
j_call: TRBJ1-5
v_call: TRBV30
clone_size: NA
cdr3_aa: CAWSRRGQPQHF
cdr3_nt: TGTGCCTGGAGTCGAAGGGGCCAGCCCCAGCATTTT

d_call: NA
j_call: TRBJ1-2
v_call: TRBV7-2
clone_size: NA
cdr3_aa: CASTLRGGYTF
cdr3_nt: TGTGCCAGCACCTTAAGGGGTGGCTACACCTTC

d_call: NA
j_call: TRBJ1-1
v_call: TRBV7-9
clone_size: few
cdr3_aa: CASSPWTEVEAFF
cdr3_nt: TGTGCCAGCAGCCCTTGGACAGAGGTTGAAGCTTTCTTT

d_call: NA
j_call: TRBJ2-2
v_call: TRBV4-1
clone_size: NA
cdr3_aa: CASSRGFTGELFF
cdr3_nt: TGCGCCAGCAGCCGAGGGTTTACCGGGGAGCTGTTTTTT

d_call: NA
j_call: TRBJ1-5
v_call: TRBV30
clone_size: NA
cdr3_aa: CAWSHSRGVGNQPQHF
cdr3_nt: TGTGCCTGGAGTCACTCCAGGGGAGTCGGCAATCAGCCCCAGCATTTT

d_call: TRBD1
j_call: TRBJ2-3
v_call: TRBV10-2
clone_size: few
cdr3_aa: CASSPRDSKTDTQYF
cdr3_nt: TGCGCCAGCAGTCCCAGGGACAGCAAGACAGATACGCAGTATTTT

d_call: NA
j_call: TRBJ1-5
v_call: TRBV2
clone_size: NA
cdr3_aa: CASRQEPNQPQHF
cdr3_nt: TGTGCCAGTCGACAGGAGCCGAATCAGCCCCAGCATTTT

d_call: TRBD1
j_call: TRBJ1-6
v_call: TRBV6-6
clone_size: NA
cdr3_aa: CASSYSRTGENSPLHF
cdr3_nt: TGTGCCAGCAGTTACTCGAGGACAGGGGAAAATTCACCCCTCCACTTT

d_call: NA
j_call: TRBJ2-1
v_call: TRBV3-1/TRBV3-2
clone_size: NA
cdr3_aa: CASSGGGRTEFF
cdr3_nt: TGTGCCAGCAGCGGAGGGGGCAGGACGGAGTTCTTC

d_call: TRBD2
j_call: TRBJ2-6
v_call: TRBV4-3
clone_size: NA
cdr3_aa: CASSQDRAGVYSTGANVLTF
cdr3_nt: TGCGCCAGCAGCCAAGATAGAGCGGGAGTTTACTCTACTGGGGCCAACGTCCTGACTTTC

d_call: NA
j_call: TRBJ1-5
v_call: TRBV6-1
clone_size: NA
cdr3_aa: CASSEGWGRGNQPQHF
cdr3_nt: TGTGCCAGCAGTGAAGGGTGGGGCAGGGGCAATCAGCCCCAGCATTTT

d_call: TRBD1
j_call: TRBJ1-5
v_call: TRBV6-6
clone_size: NA
cdr3_aa: CASNWRQGGNQPQHF
cdr3_nt: TGTGCCAGCAATTGGAGACAGGGGGGGAATCAGCCCCAGCATTTT

d_call: TRBD1
j_call: TRBJ1-2
v_call: TRBV28
clone_size: NA
cdr3_aa: CASSSPGGPDYGYTF
cdr3_nt: TGTGCCAGCAGTTCTCCAGGGGGACCTGACTATGGCTACACCTTC

d_call: TRBD1
j_call: TRBJ1-6
v_call: TRBV5-1
clone_size: NA
cdr3_aa: CASSYETGVHSPLHF
cdr3_nt: TGCGCCAGCAGCTACGAGACAGGGGTTCATTCACCCCTCCACTTT

d_call: TRBD2
j_call: TRBJ2-1
v_call: TRBV9
clone_size: NA
cdr3_aa: CASSDLAGVFEDEQFF
cdr3_nt: TGTGCCAGCAGCGATTTAGCGGGAGTCTTCGAGGATGAGCAGTTCTTC

d_call: TRBD1
j_call: TRBJ2-1
v_call: TRBV9
clone_size: NA
cdr3_aa: CASSVAWGTGVEQFF
cdr3_nt: TGTGCCAGCAGCGTAGCTTGGGGGACAGGGGTAGAGCAGTTCTTC

d_call: TRBD1
j_call: TRBJ2-7
v_call: TRBV18
clone_size: NA
cdr3_aa: CASSPGDRVPSYEQYF
cdr3_nt: TGTGCCAGCTCACCGGGGGACAGGGTCCCATCCTACGAGCAGTACTTC

d_call: NA
j_call: TRBJ1-1
v_call: TRBV11-2
clone_size: NA
cdr3_aa: CASNFQVGNTEAFF
cdr3_nt: TGTGCCAGCAACTTCCAGGTAGGGAACACTGAAGCTTTCTTT

d_call: NA
j_call: TRBJ2-1
v_call: TRBV6-2/TRBV6-3
clone_size: NA
cdr3_aa: CASSKRSYNEQFF
cdr3_nt: TGTGCCAGCAGTAAGAGGTCCTACAATGAGCAGTTCTTC

d_call: TRBD1
j_call: TRBJ1-1
v_call: TRBV29-1
clone_size: NA
cdr3_aa: CSAYRGANTEAFF
cdr3_nt: TGCAGCGCGTACAGGGGGGCGAACACTGAAGCTTTCTTT

d_call: NA
j_call: TRBJ1-1
v_call: TRBV7-3
clone_size: NA
cdr3_aa: CASSLNVGKGLTEAFF
cdr3_nt: TGTGCCAGCAGCTTAAATGTGGGAAAGGGGCTTACTGAAGCTTTCTTT

d_call: TRBD1
j_call: TRBJ2-5
v_call: TRBV7-3
clone_size: once
cdr3_aa: CASSLNYGTGAEETQYF
cdr3_nt: TGTGCCAGCAGCTTAAACTACGGGACAGGGGCAGAGGAGACCCAGTACTTC

d_call: NA
j_call: TRBJ1-1
v_call: TRBV19
clone_size: NA
cdr3_aa: CASSIGTTNTEAFF
cdr3_nt: TGTGCCAGTAGTATAGGGACAACGAACACTGAAGCTTTCTTT

d_call: NA
j_call: TRBJ1-1
v_call: TRBV5-1
clone_size: NA
cdr3_aa: CASSFPSDTEAFF
cdr3_nt: TGCGCCAGCAGCTTCCCCTCCGACACTGAAGCTTTCTTT

d_call: NA
j_call: TRBJ2-1
v_call: TRBV11-1
clone_size: NA
cdr3_aa: CASSVTGGDEQFF
cdr3_nt: TGTGCCAGCAGCGTGACAGGTGGGGATGAGCAGTTCTTC

d_call: NA
j_call: TRBJ2-2
v_call: TRBV11-2
clone_size: NA
cdr3_aa: CASSFFREETGELFF
cdr3_nt: TGTGCCAGCAGCTTTTTCAGGGAGGAAACCGGGGAGCTGTTTTTT

d_call: NA
j_call: TRBJ2-6
v_call: TRBV6-6
clone_size: NA
cdr3_aa: CASSYLGAGANVLTF
cdr3_nt: TGTGCCAGCAGTTACTTAGGGGCTGGGGCCAACGTCCTGACTTTC

d_call: NA
j_call: TRBJ1-2
v_call: TRBV7-9
clone_size: NA
cdr3_aa: CASSLRSTDGYTF
cdr3_nt: TGTGCCAGCAGCTTAAGGTCCACAGATGGCTACACCTTC

d_call: NA
j_call: TRBJ1-1
v_call: TRBV5-1
clone_size: NA
cdr3_aa: CASSLGAEAFF
cdr3_nt: TGCGCCAGCAGCTTAGGGGCTGAAGCTTTCTTT

d_call: TRBD2
j_call: TRBJ2-3
v_call: TRBV6-2/TRBV6-3
clone_size: once
cdr3_aa: CASSYSYTSGSSDTQYF
cdr3_nt: TGTGCCAGCAGTTACTCTTATACTAGCGGGAGTTCAGATACGCAGTATTTT

d_call: NA
j_call: TRBJ2-1
v_call: TRBV3-1/TRBV3-2
clone_size: NA
cdr3_aa: CASSQGGQGYNEQFF
cdr3_nt: TGTGCCAGCAGCCAGGGGGGGCAGGGGTACAATGAGCAGTTCTTC

d_call: NA
j_call: TRBJ2-6
v_call: TRBV4-1
clone_size: few
cdr3_aa: CASSQRQRPPSGANVLTF
cdr3_nt: TGCGCCAGCAGCCAACGACAGAGACCTCCCTCTGGGGCCAACGTCCTGACTTTC

d_call: TRBD1
j_call: TRBJ2-5
v_call: TRBV5-1
clone_size: NA
cdr3_aa: CASRQKSQGQGTQETQYF
cdr3_nt: TGCGCCAGCAGACAAAAATCCCAGGGACAGGGGACCCAAGAGACCCAGTACTTC

d_call: NA
j_call: TRBJ1-2
v_call: TRBV28
clone_size: NA
cdr3_aa: CASSLLVLTGFDYGYTF
cdr3_nt: TGTGCCAGCAGTTTATTAGTATTAACAGGGTTCGACTATGGCTACACCTTC

d_call: TRBD1
j_call: TRBJ1-2
v_call: TRBV2
clone_size: NA
cdr3_aa: CASLYGQGYYGYTF
cdr3_nt: TGTGCCAGCCTTTATGGACAGGGGTACTATGGCTACACCTTC

d_call: TRBD2
j_call: TRBJ2-1
v_call: TRBV6-2/TRBV6-3
clone_size: NA
cdr3_aa: CASSLAALYNEQFF
cdr3_nt: TGTGCCAGCAGTCTAGCGGCCCTTTACAATGAGCAGTTCTTC

d_call: TRBD1
j_call: TRBJ1-4
v_call: TRBV9
clone_size: NA
cdr3_aa: CASSRTGSPTNEKLFF
cdr3_nt: TGTGCCAGCTCTCGGACAGGGAGTCCCACTAATGAAAAACTGTTTTTT